These T cell receptor beta chains were read from a single sample in a study of blood T cells in healthy people across ages. TCRdb redid the calling of the 5' RACE reads with MiXCR, one entry per CDR3 protein. In the table there are 1.8 million or so distinct CDR3 sequences, around 42% of which are singletons. Input material: blood. Every receptor here comes from a human donor in good health. Each CDR3 is given with its conserved first and last residue. A D gene is named only where the DNA matches it firmly. Size values are once, few and many counts, or a class for expanded clones, and some rows have none.

D gene	J gene	clone size	V gene	CDR3 DNA	CDR3 protein
-	TRBJ2-7	-	TRBV21-1	TGTGCCAGCAGCAAAAACCTGGGACGGGCCTACGAGCAGTACTTC	CASSKNLGRAYEQYF
TRBD2	TRBJ2-1	few	TRBV7-9	TGTGCCAGCAGCTTAATCGGTACTAGCGGGCTTGAGCAGTTCTTC	CASSLIGTSGLEQFF
-	TRBJ2-5	-	TRBV7-2	TGTGCCAGCAGCTTAGCCGGGGGTAAATACCAAGAGACCCAGTACTTC	CASSLAGGKYQETQYF
-	TRBJ2-2	few	TRBV7-2	TGTGCCAGCAGCTTTGCGGGGCACACCGGGGAGCTGTTTTTT	CASSFAGHTGELFF
-	TRBJ2-7	-	TRBV28	TGTGCCAGCAGGCGGCAGGGTCCCTCTGGGGTGCAGTACTTC	CASRRQGPSGVQYF
-	TRBJ1-3	-	TRBV20-1	TGCAGTGCCGCCCAGGCGTGGGACCGCTCTGGAAACACCATATATTTT	CSAAQAWDRSGNTIYF
-	TRBJ1-2	-	TRBV29-1	TGCAGCGTGAGGGGACCCTACCAGGACAGCCTCTATGGCTACACCTTC	CSVRGPYQDSLYGYTF
-	TRBJ1-6	once	TRBV7-6	TGTGCCAGCAGCTTGGACCGACAGCATAATTCACCCCTCCACTTT	CASSLDRQHNSPLHF
-	TRBJ1-2	few	TRBV4-2	TGTGCCAGCAGCCAATCAGGGGTTAACTATGGCTACACCTTC	CASSQSGVNYGYTF
-	TRBJ2-7	-	TRBV6-6	TGTGCCAGCAGCCGCGACAGAAATACCTACGAGCAGTACTTC	CASSRDRNTYEQYF
-	TRBJ1-2	few	TRBV6-5	TGTGCCAGCAGTTCTGGGGGCAATGGGGGTTATGGCTACACCTTC	CASSSGGNGGYGYTF
-	TRBJ2-2	-	TRBV7-2	TGTGCCAGCAGCTTAACCTACCAGACCGGGGAGCTGTTTTTT	CASSLTYQTGELFF
TRBD1	TRBJ1-1	-	TRBV7-9	TGTGCCAGCAGCTCGATGGACAGGGGGCAGAGGAGCACTGAAGCTTTCTTT	CASSSMDRGQRSTEAFF
-	TRBJ2-1	-	TRBV20-1	TGCAGTGCTAGAGGTGACACTATTGAGCAGTTCTTC	CSARGDTIEQFF
-	TRBJ1-2	-	TRBV28	TGTGCCAGCAGTTTAGGGATCCTAGTTTATGGCTACACCTTC	CASSLGILVYGYTF
-	TRBJ2-3	few	TRBV18	TGTGCCAGCTCAGACCAATACACAGATACGCAGTATTTT	CASSDQYTDTQYF
-	TRBJ1-2	-	TRBV29-1	TGCAGCGTTGATGACGAGGTGGGGATCCTAAACTATGGCTACACCTTC	CSVDDEVGILNYGYTF
TRBD2	TRBJ2-3	few	TRBV7-2	TGTGCCAGCAGCTTAGAACTAGCGGGGGGACGTACAGATACGCAGTATTTT	CASSLELAGGRTDTQYF
-	TRBJ1-2	few	TRBV29-1	TGCAGCGTTAACTTTGACTACTCGTGGGGCTACACCTTC	CSVNFDYSWGYTF
-	TRBJ1-5	few	TRBV28	TGTGCCAGCAGTTTAGGCAGGGACCCCCAGCCCCGGCATTTT	CASSLGRDPQPRHF
TRBD1	TRBJ1-5	-	TRBV13	TGTGCCAGCAGCCGAGGGACAGCAGATCAGCCCCAGCATTTT	CASSRGTADQPQHF
TRBD2	TRBJ2-1	-	TRBV6-5	TGTGCCAGCAGTTACGGGGTAGCGGGGTACAATGAGCAGTTCTTC	CASSYGVAGYNEQFF
-	TRBJ2-1	-	TRBV7-9	TGTGCCAGCAGCCCCTGGACGGCTGAGAGACCTAACAATGAGCAGTTCTTC	CASSPWTAERPNNEQFF
-	TRBJ2-3	few	TRBV27	TGTGCCTCCTCGACCTCCCGAGATACGCAGTATTTT	CASSTSRDTQYF
-	TRBJ1-2	few	TRBV7-9	TGTGCCAGCAGCTTAGTTGATGGCCGATATGGCTACACCTTC	CASSLVDGRYGYTF
TRBD2	TRBJ2-1	-	TRBV12-3/TRBV12-4	TGTGCCACCCAACCCGGGACTAGATACAATGAGCAGTTATTC	CATQPGTRYNEQLF
TRBD1	TRBJ2-1	few	TRBV6-2/TRBV6-3	TGTGCCAGCAGTCCCACGGGACAGGGGGCCACCTACAATGAGCAGTTCTTC	CASSPTGQGATYNEQFF
TRBD1	TRBJ2-7	few	TRBV25-1	TGTGCCAGCAGATCGGACAGGGCTTACCCCTACGAGCAGTACTTC	CASRSDRAYPYEQYF
-	TRBJ2-7	-	TRBV27	TGTGCCAGCAGCTTCGCCGGGTTCGCCCCCGAGCAGTACTTC	CASSFAGFAPEQYF
-	TRBJ1-2	many	TRBV11-3	TGTGCCAGCAGCTTACGCGGGGTAAACTATGGCTACACCTTC	CASSLRGVNYGYTF
-	TRBJ2-5	-	TRBV20-1	TGCAGTGCTAGAGATCGGGGGGCGTTGGAGACCCAGTACTTC	CSARDRGALETQYF
-	TRBJ2-2	-	TRBV12-3/TRBV12-4	TGTGCCAGCACCTTGGGCGGGGAGCTGTTTTTT	CASTLGGELFF
-	TRBJ2-3	few	TRBV20-1	TGCAGTGCTAGTTGGGCCGGGGCAACAGATACGCAGTATTTT	CSASWAGATDTQYF
TRBD1	TRBJ1-2	-	TRBV12-3/TRBV12-4	TGTGCCAGCAGTTTTCCGGGACAGGGGAGGTACTATGGCTACACCTTC	CASSFPGQGRYYGYTF
-	TRBJ2-7	few	TRBV27	TGTGCCAGCAGTTTCAAGGCCCCCTACGAGCAGTACTTC	CASSFKAPYEQYF
-	TRBJ2-5	-	TRBV7-7	TGTGCCAGCAGCTTAGGGGGGCTCGGCGAGACCCGGTACTTC	CASSLGGLGETRYF
TRBD2	TRBJ2-5	few	TRBV6-5	TGTGCCAGCACCCCGAGCGGGGGTCCGAGGGAGCAGTACTTC	CASTPSGGPREQYF
-	TRBJ2-1	-	TRBV21-1	TGTGCCAGCAGCTCATCTCAACAGGGGAAAGGCTACAATGAGCAGTTCTTC	CASSSSQQGKGYNEQFF
-	TRBJ2-1	few	TRBV20-1	TGCAGTGCTAGCGGGTTGTACAATGAGCAGTTCTTC	CSASGLYNEQFF
-	TRBJ2-3	-	TRBV7-2	TGTGCCAGCAGCTTAATGTCAAGTTTCACAGATACGCAGTATTTT	CASSLMSSFTDTQYF
-	TRBJ1-5	-	TRBV6-5	TGTGCCAGCAGTTACTTGCCAAGGGGGCCCCAGCATTTT	CASSYLPRGPQHF
TRBD1	TRBJ2-1	once	TRBV19	TGTGCCAGCGGACAGGGGGCATTTGAGAGTGAGCAGTTCTTC	CASGQGAFESEQFF
-	TRBJ2-3	-	TRBV12-5	TGTGCTAGTGGTTTGAGGTTTTCAGATACGCAGTATTTT	CASGLRFSDTQYF